Shown below are 7 T cell receptor beta chains from a single sample sequenced in a study of Tregs in tolerant kidney transplant recipients. The data were produced by immunoSEQ multiplex PCR, yet TCRdb's version contains in-frame clones alone and is incomplete. The sample contains some 70,000 clones, over 80% of which appear only once. The sequenced sample was CD4+ T cells from blood. Receptors were obtained from a human donor in good health.

This chain joins TRBV11-2 and TRBJ2-7; TRBD1 matches 7 bases. The CDR3 totals 16 residues. Trimming removed 3 bases from V and 0 bases from J; junction bases left unmatched: 8. Germline CDR1 SGHAT, CDR2 FQNNGV. CDR3 residues: CASSFQTGMSSYEQYF. Written as DNA, the CDR3 is TGTGCCAGCAGCTTTCAGACAGGGATGAGCTCCTACGAGCAGTACTTC.

V gene TRBV10-3 combines with J gene TRBJ2-7; D uncertain. Deletions cut 6 bases from V and 4 bases from J, with 13 bases between. Germline CDR1 reads ENHRY; CDR2 reads SYGVKD. The CDR3 consists of 13 residues. CDR3 nucleotide sequence: TGTGCCATCAGCCCCGCAGTGGGGTACGAGCAGTACTTC. As protein: CAISPAVGYEQYF.

V is TRBV18 and J is TRBJ2-7; tentatively, D is TRBD1 (6 bases). The length of the CDR3 is 13 residues. Germline CDR1 and CDR2: KGHSH and LQKENI. V was pared by 2 bases and J by 6 bases, with 11 bases between. This CDR3 is CASSPDQGSEQYF. The DNA of the CDR3 is TGTGCCAGCTCACCAGATCAGGGGTCCGAGCAGTACTTC. The variable domain in full, with the rest retrieved from reference TRBV18 and TRBJ2-7, is NAGVMQNPRHLVRRRGQEARLRCSPMKGHSHVYWYRQLPEEGLKFMVYLQKENIIDESGMPKERFSAEFPKEGPSILRIQQVVRGDSAAYFCASSPDQGSEQYFGPGTRLTVT.

This chain connects TRBV6-5 to TRBJ1-2, with D perhaps TRBD1 (5 bases). Germline lookup yields CDR1 MNHEY and CDR2 SVGAGI. The CDR3 totals 14 residues. Trimming removed 10 bases from V and 0 bases from J, with 15 bases in between. The CDR3 DNA is TGTGCCATCAGCGCATTAGGGGCTAACTATGGCTACACCTTC. Translation: CAISALGANYGYTF.

CDR3 nucleotides: TGCGCCAGCAGCTTGGGAGATGGCAATCAGCCCCAGCATTTT. Translating gives CASSLGDGNQPQHF. This chain joins TRBV5-1 and TRBJ1-5; D gene ambiguous. V was pared by 0 bases and J by 2 bases, with 6 bases between. The length of the CDR3 is 14 residues. Germline lookup yields CDR1 SGHRS and CDR2 YFSETQ.

In regard to this clone: The junction departs from germline at one end; a sequencing error may be responsible. The V call is TRBV19, the J call TRBJ1-1; D might be TRBD1 (6 bases). The CDR3 contains 13 residues. Germline V gene lookup returns CDR1 LNHDA and CDR2 SQIVND (reference sequence). CDR3 amino acids: CASSIGQPTKAFF. The CDR3 DNA follows: TGTGCCAGTAGTATTGGACAGCCCACTAAAGCTTTCTTT.

The chain joins TRBV19 to TRBJ2-1; 8 nucleotides match TRBD2. This CDR3 comprises 14 residues. J lost 6 bases, V lost 4 bases, and 5 bases had no gene match. Germline CDR1 reads LNHDA; CDR2 reads SQIVND (reference sequence). The CDR3 protein is CASSNGGAVNEQFF. CDR3 bases: TGTGCCAGTAGTAACGGGGGGGCGGTCAATGAGCAGTTCTTC.